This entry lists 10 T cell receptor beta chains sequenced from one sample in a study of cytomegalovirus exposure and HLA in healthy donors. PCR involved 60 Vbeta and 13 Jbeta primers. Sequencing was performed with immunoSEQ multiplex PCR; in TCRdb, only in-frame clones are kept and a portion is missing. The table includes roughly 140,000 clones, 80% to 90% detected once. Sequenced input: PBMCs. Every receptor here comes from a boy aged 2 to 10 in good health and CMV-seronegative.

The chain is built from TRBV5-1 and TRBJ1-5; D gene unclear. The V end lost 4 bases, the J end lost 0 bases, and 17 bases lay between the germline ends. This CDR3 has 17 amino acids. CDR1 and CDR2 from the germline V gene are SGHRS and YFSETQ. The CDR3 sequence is CASSQHPTEYSNQPQHF. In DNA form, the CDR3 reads TGCGCCAGCAGCCAGCACCCTACGGAGTATAGCAATCAGCCCCAGCATTTT.

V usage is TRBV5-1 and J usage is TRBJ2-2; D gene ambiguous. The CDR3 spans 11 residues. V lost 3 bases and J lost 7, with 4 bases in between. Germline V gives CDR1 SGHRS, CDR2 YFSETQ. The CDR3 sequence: CASSYIGELFF. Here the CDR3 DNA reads TGCGCCAGCAGCTATATCGGGGAGCTGTTTTTT.

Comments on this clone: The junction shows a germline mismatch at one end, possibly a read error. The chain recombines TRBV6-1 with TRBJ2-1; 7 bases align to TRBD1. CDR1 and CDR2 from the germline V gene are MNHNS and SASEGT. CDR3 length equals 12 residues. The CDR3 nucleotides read TGTGCCAGCAGTGAACAGGGGGATGTACCCCTCTTC. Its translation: CASSEQGDVPLF.

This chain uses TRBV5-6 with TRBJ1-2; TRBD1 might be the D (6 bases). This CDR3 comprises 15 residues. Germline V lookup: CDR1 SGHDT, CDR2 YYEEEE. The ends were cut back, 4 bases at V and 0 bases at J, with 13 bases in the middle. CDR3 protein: CASSIGQTTNYGYTF. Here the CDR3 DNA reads TGTGCCAGCAGCATCGGACAGACTACTAACTATGGCTACACCTTC.

The CDR3 DNA sequence: TGTGCCAGCAGTGACCGCCGGGGTTTTGGGAACATTCAGTACTTC. This codes for CASSDRRGFGNIQYF. The chain uses TRBV6-1 and TRBJ2-4; possible D gene TRBD2, 5 bases. Germline CDR1 MNHNS, CDR2 SASEGT. The CDR3 is made up of 15 amino acids. The ends were cut back, 3 bases at V and 7 bases at J, with 16 bases in the middle.

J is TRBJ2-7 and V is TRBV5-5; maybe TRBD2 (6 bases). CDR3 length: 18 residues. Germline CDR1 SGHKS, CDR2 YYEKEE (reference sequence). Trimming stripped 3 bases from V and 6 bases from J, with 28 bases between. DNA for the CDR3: TGTGCCAGCAGCTCAACCTCGATCGGGGTCAGAGCGGGTTCCGAGCAGTACTTC. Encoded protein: CASSSTSIGVRAGSEQYF.

CDR3 amino acids: CASRNHLAGKLFF. CDR3 sequence (DNA): TGTGCCAGCAGGAACCACCTCGCCGGAAAACTGTTTTTT. V usage is TRBV6-5 and J usage is TRBJ1-4; D not certain. This CDR3 is built from 13 residues. V was trimmed by 6 bases and J by 10 bases, leaving 15 bases between them. Germline CDR1 is MNHEY and CDR2 is SVGAGI.

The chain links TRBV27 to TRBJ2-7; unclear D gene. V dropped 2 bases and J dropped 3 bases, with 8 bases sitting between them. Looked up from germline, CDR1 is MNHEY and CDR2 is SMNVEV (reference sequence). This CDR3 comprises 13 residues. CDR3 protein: CASSLGRNYEQYF. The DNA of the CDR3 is TGTGCCAGCAGTTTAGGCAGGAACTACGAGCAGTACTTC.

The CDR3 DNA reads TGTGCCAGTAGTATAGGAGGTAACGAGCAGTACTTC. This encodes CASSIGGNEQYF. The chain carries TRBV19 and TRBJ2-7, with D uncertain. Germline CDR1 is LNHDA and CDR2 is SQIVND (reference sequence). The V end lost 1 base, the J end lost 5 bases, and 6 bases lay between the germline ends. This CDR3 has 12 amino acids. Drawing the rest from reference TRBV19 and TRBJ2-7, the complete variable domain is DGGITQSPKYLFRKEGQNVTLSCEQNLNHDAMYWYRQDPGQGLRLIYYSQIVNDFQKGDIAEGYSVSREKKESFPLTVTSAQKNPTAFYLCASSIGGNEQYFGPGTRLTVT.

The CDR3 DNA sequence: TGTGCCAGCAGTTTTACTCCTATACTCGGGGGGACGCAGTATTTT. It encodes CASSFTPILGGTQYF. The rearrangement links TRBV6-5 to TRBJ2-3, with 7 bases fitting TRBD2. CDR1 and CDR2 from the germline V gene are MNHEY and SVGAGI. The V segment lost 4 bases and the J segment 9 bases; nucleotides outside the gene matches: 13. CDR3 length: 15 residues.